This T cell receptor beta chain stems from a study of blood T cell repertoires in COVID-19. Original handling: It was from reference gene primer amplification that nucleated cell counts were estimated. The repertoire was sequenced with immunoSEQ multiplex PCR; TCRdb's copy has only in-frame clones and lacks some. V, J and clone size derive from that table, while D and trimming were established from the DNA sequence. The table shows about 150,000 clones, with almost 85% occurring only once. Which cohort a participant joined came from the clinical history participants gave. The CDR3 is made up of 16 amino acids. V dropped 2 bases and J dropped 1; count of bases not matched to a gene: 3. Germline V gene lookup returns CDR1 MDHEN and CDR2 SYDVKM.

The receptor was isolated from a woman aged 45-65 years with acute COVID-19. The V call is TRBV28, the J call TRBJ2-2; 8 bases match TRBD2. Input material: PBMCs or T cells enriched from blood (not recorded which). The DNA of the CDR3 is TGTGCCAGCAGTTTAGCTACTAGCGGGAACACCGGGGAGCTGTTTTTT. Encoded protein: CASSLATSGNTGELFF.